This TCR beta chain was obtained from a study of CD8+CD57+ T cells in acquired aplastic anemia. Study summary: When averaged, DNA from sorted CD4+ and CD8+ cells came to approximately 3.2 ug. General study findings and limits: CD8+ Simpson's diversity did not differ significantly between patients and controls.

This clonotype was counted at least ten times. No antigen is known for it. Germline-derived CDR1 and CDR2 are SGHRS and YFSETQ. Germline trimming cut 6 bases from V and 2 bases from J; bases unmatched to any gene: 15. The CDR3 totals 18 residues. Genomic DNA provided the template from which TCR beta VDJ and CDR3 profiles were obtained. One entry per CDR3 protein results from TCRdb running MiXCR on the reads. The sample shows 65,000 or so distinct CDR3 sequences, 55% of them seen only once. Sequences were obtained from sorted CD4+, CD8+, or CD8+CD57+ T cells (not recorded which) from PBMCs. The source is a human donor in good health, serving as a control. The chain recombines TRBV5-1 with TRBJ2-2; the match to TRBD1 covers 8 bases. The CDR3 loop is CASTLTGAVGGNTGELFF. The CDR3 bases are TGCGCCAGCACTTTGACAGGGGCGGTTGGTGGAAACACCGGGGAGCTGTTTTTT.